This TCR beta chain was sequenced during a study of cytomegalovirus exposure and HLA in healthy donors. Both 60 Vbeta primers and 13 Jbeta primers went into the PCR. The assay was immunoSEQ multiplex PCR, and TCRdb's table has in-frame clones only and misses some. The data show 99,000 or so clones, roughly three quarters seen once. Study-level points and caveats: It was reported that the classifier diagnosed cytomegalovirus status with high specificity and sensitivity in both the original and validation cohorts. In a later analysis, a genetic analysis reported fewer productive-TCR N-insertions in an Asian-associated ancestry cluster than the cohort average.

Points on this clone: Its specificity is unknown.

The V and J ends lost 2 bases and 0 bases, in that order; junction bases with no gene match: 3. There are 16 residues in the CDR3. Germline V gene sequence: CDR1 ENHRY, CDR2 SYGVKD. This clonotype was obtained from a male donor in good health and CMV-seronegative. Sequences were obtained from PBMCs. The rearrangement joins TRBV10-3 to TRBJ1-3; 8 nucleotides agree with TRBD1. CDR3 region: CAISERGQDSGNTIYF. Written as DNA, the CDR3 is TGTGCCATCAGTGAGCGGGGACAGGACTCTGGAAACACCATATATTTT.